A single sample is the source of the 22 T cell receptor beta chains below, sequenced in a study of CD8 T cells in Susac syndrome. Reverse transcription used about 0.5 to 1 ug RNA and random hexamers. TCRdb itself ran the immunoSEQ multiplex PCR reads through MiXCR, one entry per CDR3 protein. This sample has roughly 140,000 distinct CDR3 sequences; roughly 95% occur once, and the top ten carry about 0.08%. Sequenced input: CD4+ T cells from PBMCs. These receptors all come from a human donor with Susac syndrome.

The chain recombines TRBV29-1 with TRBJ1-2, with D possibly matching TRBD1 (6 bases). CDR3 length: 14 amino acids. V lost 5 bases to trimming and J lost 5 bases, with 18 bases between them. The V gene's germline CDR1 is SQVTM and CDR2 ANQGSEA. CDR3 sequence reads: CSVPTAGTSYGYTF. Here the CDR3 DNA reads TGCAGCGTTCCGACCGCCGGGACAAGTTATGGCTACACCTTC.

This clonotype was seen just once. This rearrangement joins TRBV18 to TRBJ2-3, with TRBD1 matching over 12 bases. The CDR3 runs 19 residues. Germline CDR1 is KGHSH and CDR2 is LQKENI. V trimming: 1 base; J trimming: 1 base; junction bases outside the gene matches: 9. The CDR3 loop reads CASSPLGTGGLSGTDTQYF. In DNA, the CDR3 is TGTGCCAGCTCACCACTGGGGACAGGGGGCTTGTCGGGCACAGATACGCAGTATTTT.

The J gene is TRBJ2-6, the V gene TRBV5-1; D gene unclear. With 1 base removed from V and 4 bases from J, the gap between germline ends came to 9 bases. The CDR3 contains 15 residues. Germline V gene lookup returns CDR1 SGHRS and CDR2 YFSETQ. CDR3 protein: CASSLSQLGANVLTF. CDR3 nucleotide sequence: TGCGCCAGCAGCTTGTCTCAGCTAGGGGCCAACGTCCTGACTTTC.

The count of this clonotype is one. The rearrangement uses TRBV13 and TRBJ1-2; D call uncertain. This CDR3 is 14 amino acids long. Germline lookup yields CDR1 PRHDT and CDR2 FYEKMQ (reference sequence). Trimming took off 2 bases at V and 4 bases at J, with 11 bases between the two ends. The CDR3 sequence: CASSLRGQTYGYTF. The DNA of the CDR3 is TGTGCCAGCAGCTTAAGAGGGCAGACCTATGGCTACACCTTC.

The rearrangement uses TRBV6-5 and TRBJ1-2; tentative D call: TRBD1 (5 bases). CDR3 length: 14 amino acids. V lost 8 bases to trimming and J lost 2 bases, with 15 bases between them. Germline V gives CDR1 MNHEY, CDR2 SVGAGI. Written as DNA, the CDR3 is TGTGCCAGCGGAGCGGGCGGGGCCAACTATGGCTACACCTTC. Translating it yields CASGAGGANYGYTF.

Here the CDR3 reads CASSRGGHDFVQYF. Written as DNA, the CDR3 is TGTGCCAGCTCACGGGGAGGGCACGACTTCGTCCAGTACTTC. This chain joins TRBV2 and TRBJ2-5; TRBD2 matches 7 bases. Trimming took 8 bases from V and 10 from J; bases not matched to a gene: 16. Germline assignment: CDR1 SNHLY and CDR2 FYNNEI. The CDR3 sequence is 14 residues long. The whole variable domain, remainder taken from reference TRBV2 and TRBJ2-5, is EPEVTQTPSHQVTQMGQEVILRCVPISNHLYFYWYRQILGQKVEFLVSFYNNEISEKSEIFDDQFSVERPDGSNFTLKIRSTKLEDSAMYFCASSRGGHDFVQYFGPGTRLLVL.

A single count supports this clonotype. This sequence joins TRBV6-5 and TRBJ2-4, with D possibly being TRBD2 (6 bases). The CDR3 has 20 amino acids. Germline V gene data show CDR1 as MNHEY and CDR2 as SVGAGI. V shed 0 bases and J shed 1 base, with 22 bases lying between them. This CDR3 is CASSYSTPHDGGSAKNIQYF. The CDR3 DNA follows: TGTGCCAGCAGTTACTCCACACCCCACGACGGGGGATCGGCCAAAAACATTCAGTACTTC.

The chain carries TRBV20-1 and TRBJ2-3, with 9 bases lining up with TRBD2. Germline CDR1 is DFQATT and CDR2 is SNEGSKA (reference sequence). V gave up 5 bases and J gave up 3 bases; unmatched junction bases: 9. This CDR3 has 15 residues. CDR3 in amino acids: CSACPSSGTTDTQYF. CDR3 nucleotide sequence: TGCAGTGCTTGCCCTTCTAGCGGGACAACAGATACGCAGTATTTT.

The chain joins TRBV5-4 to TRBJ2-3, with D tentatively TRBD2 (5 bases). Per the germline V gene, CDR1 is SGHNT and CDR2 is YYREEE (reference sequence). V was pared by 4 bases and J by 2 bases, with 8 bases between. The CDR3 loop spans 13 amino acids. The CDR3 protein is CASSPRDTDTQYF. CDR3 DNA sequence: TGTGCCAGCAGCCCCCGGGACACAGATACGCAGTATTTT.

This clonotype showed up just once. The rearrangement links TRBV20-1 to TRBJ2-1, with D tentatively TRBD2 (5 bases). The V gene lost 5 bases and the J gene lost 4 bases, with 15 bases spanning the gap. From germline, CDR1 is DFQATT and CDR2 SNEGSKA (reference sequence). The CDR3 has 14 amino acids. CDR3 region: CSAPPAADYNEQFF. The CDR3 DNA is TGCAGTGCTCCTCCAGCGGCCGATTACAATGAGCAGTTCTTC.

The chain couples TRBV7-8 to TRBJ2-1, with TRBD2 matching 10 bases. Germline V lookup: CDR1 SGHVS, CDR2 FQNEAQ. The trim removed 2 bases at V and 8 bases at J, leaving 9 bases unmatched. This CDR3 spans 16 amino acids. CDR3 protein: CASSLSASGGLYEQFF. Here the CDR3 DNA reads TGTGCCAGCAGCTTATCGGCTAGCGGGGGATTGTATGAGCAGTTCTTC.

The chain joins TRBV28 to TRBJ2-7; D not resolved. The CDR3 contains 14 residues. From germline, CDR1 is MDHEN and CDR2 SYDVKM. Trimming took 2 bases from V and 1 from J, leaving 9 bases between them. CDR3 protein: CASSLMGGSYEQYF. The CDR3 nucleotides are TGTGCCAGCAGTTTAATGGGCGGATCCTACGAGCAGTACTTC.

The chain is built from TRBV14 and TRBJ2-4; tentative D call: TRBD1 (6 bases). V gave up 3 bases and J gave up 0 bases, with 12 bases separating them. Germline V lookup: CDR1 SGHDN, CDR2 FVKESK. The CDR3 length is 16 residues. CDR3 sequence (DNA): TGTGCCAGCAGCCACGGACAGTTGCTAGCCAAAAACATTCAGTACTTC. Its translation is CASSHGQLLAKNIQYF. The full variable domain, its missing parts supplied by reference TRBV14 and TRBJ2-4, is EAGVTQFPSHSVIEKGQTVTLRCDPISGHDNLYWYRRVMGKEIKFLLHFVKESKQDESGMPNNRFLAERTGGTYSTLKVQPAELEDSGVYFCASSHGQLLAKNIQYFGAGTRLSVL.

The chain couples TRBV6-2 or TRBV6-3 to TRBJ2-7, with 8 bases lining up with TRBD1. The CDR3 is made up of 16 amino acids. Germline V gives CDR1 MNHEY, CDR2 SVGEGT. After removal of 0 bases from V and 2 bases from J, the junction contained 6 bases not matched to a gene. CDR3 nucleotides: TGTGCCAGCAGTTACTCGGGCAGGGGGCGCCCCTACGAGCAGTACTTC. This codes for CASSYSGRGRPYEQYF.

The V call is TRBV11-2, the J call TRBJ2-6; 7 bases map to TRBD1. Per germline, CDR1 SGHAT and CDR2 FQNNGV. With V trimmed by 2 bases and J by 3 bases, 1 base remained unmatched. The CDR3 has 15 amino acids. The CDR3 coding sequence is TGTGCCAGCAGCTTACAGGGGGTTGGGGCCAACGTCCTGACTTTC. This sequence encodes CASSLQGVGANVLTF.

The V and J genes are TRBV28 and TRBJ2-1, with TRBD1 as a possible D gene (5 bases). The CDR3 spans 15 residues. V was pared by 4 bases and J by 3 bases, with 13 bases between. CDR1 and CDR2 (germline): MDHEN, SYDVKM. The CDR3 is CASSSPGQGYNEQFF. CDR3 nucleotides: TGTGCCAGCAGTTCCCCAGGGCAAGGCTACAATGAGCAGTTCTTC.

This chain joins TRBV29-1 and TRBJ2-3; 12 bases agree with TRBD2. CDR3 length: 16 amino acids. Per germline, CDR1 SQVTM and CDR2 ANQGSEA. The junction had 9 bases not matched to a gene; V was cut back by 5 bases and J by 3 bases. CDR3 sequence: CSVLAGGPVWTDTQYF. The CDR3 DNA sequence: TGCAGCGTTCTAGCGGGGGGGCCGGTATGGACAGATACGCAGTATTTT.

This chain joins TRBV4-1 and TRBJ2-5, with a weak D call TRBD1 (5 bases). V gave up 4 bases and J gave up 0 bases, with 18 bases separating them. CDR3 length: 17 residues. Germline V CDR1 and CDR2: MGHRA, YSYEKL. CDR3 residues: CASSRVSYPGNQETQYF. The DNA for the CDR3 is TGCGCCAGCAGCCGAGTTTCCTACCCAGGGAACCAAGAGACCCAGTACTTC.

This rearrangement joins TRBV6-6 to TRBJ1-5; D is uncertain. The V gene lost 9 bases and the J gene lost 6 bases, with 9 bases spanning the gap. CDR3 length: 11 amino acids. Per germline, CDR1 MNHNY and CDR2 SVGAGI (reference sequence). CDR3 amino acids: CASSAAQPQHF. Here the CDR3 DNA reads TGTGCCAGTTCAGCCGCTCAGCCCCAGCATTTT.

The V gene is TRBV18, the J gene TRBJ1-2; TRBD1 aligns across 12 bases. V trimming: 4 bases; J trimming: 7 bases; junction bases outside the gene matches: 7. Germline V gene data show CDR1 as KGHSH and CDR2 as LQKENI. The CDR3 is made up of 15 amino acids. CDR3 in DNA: TGTGCCAGCTCACTCACGGGACAGGGGGCCGGTGGCTACACCTTC. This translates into CASSLTGQGAGGYTF.

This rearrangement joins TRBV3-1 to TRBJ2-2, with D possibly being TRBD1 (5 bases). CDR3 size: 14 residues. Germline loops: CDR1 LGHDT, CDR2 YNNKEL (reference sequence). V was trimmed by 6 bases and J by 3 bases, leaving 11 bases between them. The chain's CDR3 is CASRLQGYTGELFF. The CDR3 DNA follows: TGTGCCAGCAGATTGCAGGGCTACACCGGGGAGCTGTTTTTT.

DNA of the CDR3: TGTGCCAGCAGTTCAGCGAAGGGGAAAAGGAACACTGAAGCTTTCTTT. It codes for CASSSAKGKRNTEAFF. This chain connects TRBV27 to TRBJ1-1, with D possibly matching TRBD1 (5 bases). The germline V gene has CDR1 MNHEY and CDR2 SMNVEV (reference sequence). CDR3 length: 16 residues. The V end was cut by 4 bases, the J end by 1 base, with 16 bases between.